The clone carrying this T cell receptor beta chain was recorded many times. The antigen remains undetermined. Germline trimming cut 4 bases from V and 9 bases from J; bases unmatched to any gene: 5. Per germline, CDR1 MNHEY and CDR2 SVGEGT. The CDR3 spans 15 residues. This record comes from a study of human T cells and chemical hapten exposure. The study, taken as a whole, reports: Donors' alopecia may make their immune response differ from healthy people's.

TCRdb analysed the RACE reads with MiXCR anew, one entry per CDR3 protein. The sample lists 87,000 or so distinct CDR3 sequences, 9.6% occurring once. Time point meaning: pre-sensitization, week 0. Regarding treatment: therapeutic diphenylcyclopropenone sensitization with weekly scalp DPC. V and J are TRBV6-2 or TRBV6-3 and TRBJ2-1; TRBD2 matches 14 bases. The sequence was collected from a middle-aged woman with alopecia areata. Some clones in this sample may be carry-over from other donors' samples. The sequencing here drew on whole blood, taken in connection with sensitization to the hapten diphenylcyclopropenone (DPC). In DNA form, the CDR3 reads TGTGCCAGCAGTTCGGGACTAGCGGGGGTTGTTGAGCAGTTCTTC. This encodes CASSSGLAGVVEQFF.